This T cell receptor beta chain is drawn from a study of human T cells and chemical hapten exposure. This sample's time point: pre-sensitization, week 0. Treatment: therapeutic diphenylcyclopropenone sensitization with weekly scalp DPC. The CDR3 totals 19 residues. The V segment lost 7 bases and the J segment 1 base; nucleotides outside the gene matches: 17. Germline V CDR1 and CDR2: SNHLY, FYNNEI. MiXCR was run by TCRdb on the RACE reads, yielding one entry per CDR3 protein. The sample includes about 380,000 distinct CDR3 sequences, less than 6.5% seen only once; the top ten take 2% to 3%. The sample in question was whole blood, obtained in connection with sensitization to the hapten diphenylcyclopropenone (DPC). V is TRBV2 and J is TRBJ2-5, with 11 bases fitting TRBD2. This TCR came from a woman aged 45-60 years with alopecia areata. Some clones in this sample may be carry-over from other donors' samples. The CDR3 DNA reads TGTGCCAGCATTTTCGTTATCCGACTAGCGGGGAGGGCCCAAGAGACCCAGTACTTC. As protein: CASIFVIRLAGRAQETQYF.